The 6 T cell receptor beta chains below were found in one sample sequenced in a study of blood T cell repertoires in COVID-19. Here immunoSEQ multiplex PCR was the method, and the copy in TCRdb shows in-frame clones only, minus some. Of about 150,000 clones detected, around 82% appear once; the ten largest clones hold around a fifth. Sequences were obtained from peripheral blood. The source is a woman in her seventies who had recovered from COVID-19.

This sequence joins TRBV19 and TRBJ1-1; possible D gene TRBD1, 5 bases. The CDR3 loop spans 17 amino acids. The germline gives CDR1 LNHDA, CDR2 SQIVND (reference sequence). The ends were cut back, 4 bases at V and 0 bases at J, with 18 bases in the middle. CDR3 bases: TGTGCCAGTAGTACCCCCCGGGGGGGTCGCATGAACACTGAAGCTTTCTTT. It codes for CASSTPRGGRMNTEAFF.

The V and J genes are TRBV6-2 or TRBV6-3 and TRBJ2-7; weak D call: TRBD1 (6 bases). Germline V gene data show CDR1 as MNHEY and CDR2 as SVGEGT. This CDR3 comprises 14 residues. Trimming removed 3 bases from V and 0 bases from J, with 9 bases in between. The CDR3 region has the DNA TGTGCCAGCAGTTATGTGGACAGCTCCTACGAGCAGTACTTC. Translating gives CASSYVDSSYEQYF.

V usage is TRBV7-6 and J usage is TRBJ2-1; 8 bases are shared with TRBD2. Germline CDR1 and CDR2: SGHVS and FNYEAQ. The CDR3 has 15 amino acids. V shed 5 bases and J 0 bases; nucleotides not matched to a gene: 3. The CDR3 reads CASSPGGSSYNEQFF. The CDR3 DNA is TGTGCCAGCAGCCCGGGAGGGAGCTCCTACAATGAGCAGTTCTTC. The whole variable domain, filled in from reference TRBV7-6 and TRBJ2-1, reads GAGVSQSPRYKVTKRGQDVALRCDPISGHVSLYWYRQALGQGPEFLTYFNYEAQQDKSGLPNDRFSAERPEGSISTLTIQRTEQRDSAMYRCASSPGGSSYNEQFFGPGTRLTVL.

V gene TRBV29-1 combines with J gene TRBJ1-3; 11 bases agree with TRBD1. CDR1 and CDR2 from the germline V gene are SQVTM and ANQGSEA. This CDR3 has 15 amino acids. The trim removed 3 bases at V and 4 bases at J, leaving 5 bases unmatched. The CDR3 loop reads CSVERDRGAGNTIYF. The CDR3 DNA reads TGCAGCGTTGAGAGGGACAGGGGGGCCGGAAACACCATATATTTT.

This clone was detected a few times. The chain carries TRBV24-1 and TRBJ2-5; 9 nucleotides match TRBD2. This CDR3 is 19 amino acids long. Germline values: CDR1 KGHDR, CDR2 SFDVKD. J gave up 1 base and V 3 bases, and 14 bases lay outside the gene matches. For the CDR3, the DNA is TGTGCCACCAGTGATGCCCGGGGGCGGGAGGGCCGCCCCCAAGAGACCCAGTACTTC. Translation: CATSDARGREGRPQETQYF.

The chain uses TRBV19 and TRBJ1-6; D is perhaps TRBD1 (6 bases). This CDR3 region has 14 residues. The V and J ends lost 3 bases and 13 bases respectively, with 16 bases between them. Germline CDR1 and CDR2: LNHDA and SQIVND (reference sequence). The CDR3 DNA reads TGTGCCAGTAGTATGGGGGACACCCGGTTGCCCCTCCACTTT. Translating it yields CASSMGDTRLPLHF. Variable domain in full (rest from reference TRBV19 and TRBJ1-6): DGGITQSPKYLFRKEGQNVTLSCEQNLNHDAMYWYRQDPGQGLRLIYYSQIVNDFQKGDIAEGYSVSREKKESFPLTVTSAQKNPTAFYLCASSMGDTRLPLHFGNGTRLTVT.